This T cell receptor beta chain was observed in a study of beta chain features in type 1 diabetes. Germline lookup yields CDR1 LGHNA and CDR2 YSLEER. The CDR3 has 15 amino acids. V lost 5 bases to trimming and J lost 2 bases, with 13 bases between them. Study-wide points: There were fewer insertions and more deletions at the VDJ junctions of type 1 diabetes patients. Patients with Type 1 diabetes showed moderately but significantly shorter TCRB CDR3s in all four CD4+ subsets. Cells expressing TCR highly could be over-represented by cDNA sequencing.

Comments on this clone: Its antigen remains unknown.

Every isolated RNA sample was fully reverse transcribed, so sequencing captured expressed TCRB transcripts. Assay used: immunoSEQ multiplex PCR; TCRdb lists only in-frame clones, some missing. Counted here are about 400,000 clones, roughly 12% occurring once; the ten biggest clones make up 0.0095% to 0.011%. Donors contributed one heparinised blood draw apiece, averaging about 116 mL. The TCR was taken from a young woman with type 1 diabetes. The source material was naive CD4+ T cells from blood. The genes are TRBV4-3 and TRBJ2-1, with TRBD2 as a possible D gene (6 bases). The CDR3 is CASSEPGLPYNEQFF. The CDR3 DNA sequence: TGCGCCAGCAGCGAACCGGGACTTCCCTACAATGAGCAGTTCTTC.